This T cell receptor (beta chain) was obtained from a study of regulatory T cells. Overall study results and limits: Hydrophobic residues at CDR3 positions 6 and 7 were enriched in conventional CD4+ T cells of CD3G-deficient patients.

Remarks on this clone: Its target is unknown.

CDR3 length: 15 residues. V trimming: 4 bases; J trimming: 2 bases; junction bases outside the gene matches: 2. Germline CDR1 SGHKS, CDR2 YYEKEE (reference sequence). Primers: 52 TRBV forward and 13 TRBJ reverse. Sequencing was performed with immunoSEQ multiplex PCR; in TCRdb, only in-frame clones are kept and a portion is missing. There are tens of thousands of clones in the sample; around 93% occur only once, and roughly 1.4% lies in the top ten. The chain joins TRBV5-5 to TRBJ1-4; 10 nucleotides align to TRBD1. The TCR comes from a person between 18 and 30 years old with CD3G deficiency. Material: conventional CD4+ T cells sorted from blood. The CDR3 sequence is CASSRQGATNEKLFF. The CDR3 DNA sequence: TGTGCCAGCAGCCGACAGGGGGCTACTAATGAAAAACTGTTTTTT.